This note documents a single T cell receptor beta chain sequence. The target antigen is unknown. Time point reported: cycle 4 day 1 (C4D1), after 6 weeks of nivolumab. The patients all showed relapse after autologous stem cell transplantation, while their brentuximab vedotin exposure varied. This record belongs to a study of PD-1 blockade in classical Hodgkin lymphoma. Study at large: Nivolumab 3 mg/kg was given intravenously every 2 weeks.

The protocol was immunoSEQ multiplex PCR, while the TCRdb copy is restricted to in-frame clones and leaves out a portion. The repertoire holds tens of thousands of clones, with roughly 80% as singletons. The CDR3 covers 15 residues. Germline V lookup: CDR1 SGHRS, CDR2 YFSETQ. V was pared by 3 bases and J by 1 base, with 13 bases between. Study-level findings and limits: Patients newly diagnosed and complete responders had comparable baseline diversity. What drove the repertoire differences, possibly disease activity or prior therapy, has not been defined. Newly diagnosed patients had baseline TCR diversity that was reportedly lower than that of healthy donors.

The sequencing used peripheral blood mononuclear cells (PBMCs), collected before the fourth cycle of nivolumab. This receptor was obtained from a human donor with classical Hodgkin lymphoma. This chain links TRBV5-1 with TRBJ1-1; D gene ambiguous. CDR3 loop: CASSSTSARNTEAFF. The DNA of the CDR3 is TGCGCCAGCAGCTCGACTAGTGCGAGGAACACTGAAGCTTTCTTT.